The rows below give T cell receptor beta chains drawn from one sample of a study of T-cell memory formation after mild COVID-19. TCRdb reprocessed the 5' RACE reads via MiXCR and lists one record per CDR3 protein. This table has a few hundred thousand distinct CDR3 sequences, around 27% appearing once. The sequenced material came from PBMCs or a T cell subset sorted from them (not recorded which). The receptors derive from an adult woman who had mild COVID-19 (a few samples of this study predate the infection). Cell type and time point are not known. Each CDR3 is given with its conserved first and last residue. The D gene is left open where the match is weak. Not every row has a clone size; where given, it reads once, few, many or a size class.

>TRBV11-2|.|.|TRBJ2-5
CASSLESRRETQYF
TGTGCCAGCAGCTTAGAGTCTAGGAGAGAGACCCAGTACTTC
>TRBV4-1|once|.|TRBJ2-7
CASSQDSSGFSYEQYF
TGCGCCAGCAGCCAAGATTCATCAGGGTTCTCCTACGAGCAGTACTTC
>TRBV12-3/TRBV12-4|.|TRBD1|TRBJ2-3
CASSLAGGGDTQYF
TGTGCCAGCAGTTTAGCAGGGGGCGGAGATACGCAGTATTTT
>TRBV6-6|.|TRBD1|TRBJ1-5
CASSFDRVSQPQHF
TGTGCCAGCAGTTTCGACAGGGTTTCACAGCCCCAGCATTTT
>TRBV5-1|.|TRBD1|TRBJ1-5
CASSFFSGGQPQHF
TGCGCCAGCAGCTTTTTCTCAGGGGGTCAGCCCCAGCATTTT
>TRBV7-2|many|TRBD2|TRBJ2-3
CASSLSPGTSGRIDTQYF
TGTGCCAGCAGCCTCTCCCCCGGGACTAGCGGGAGAATAGATACGCAGTATTTT
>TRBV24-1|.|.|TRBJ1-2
CATSDRAGRGYTF
TGTGCCACCAGTGATCGGGCCGGCCGGGGCTACACCTTC
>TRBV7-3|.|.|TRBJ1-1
CASSPSPAGPEAFF
TGTGCCAGCAGCCCATCCCCGGCGGGGCCGGAAGCTTTCTTT
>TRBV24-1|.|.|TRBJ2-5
CATSDTAGQIQETQYF
TGTGCCACCAGTGATACCGCTGGACAGATACAAGAGACCCAGTACTTC
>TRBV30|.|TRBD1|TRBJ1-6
CAWSIRDSSYNSPLHF
TGTGCCTGGAGCATCCGGGACAGCTCCTATAATTCACCCCTCCACTTT
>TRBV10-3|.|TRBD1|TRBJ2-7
CAIRRGQGAYEQYF
TGTGCCATCAGACGTGGACAGGGCGCCTACGAGCAGTACTTC
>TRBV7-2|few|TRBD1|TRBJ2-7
CASSLTSGTGREQYF
TGTGCCAGCAGCTTGACCTCCGGGACAGGTCGCGAGCAGTACTTC
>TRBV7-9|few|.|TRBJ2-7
CASSLQSRTAPGSNEQYF
TGTGCCAGCAGCCTACAATCAAGGACAGCGCCCGGCAGTAACGAGCAGTACTTC
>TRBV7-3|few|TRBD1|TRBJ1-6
CASSLTGYNSPLHF
TGTGCCAGCAGCCTGACAGGGTATAATTCACCCCTCCACTTT
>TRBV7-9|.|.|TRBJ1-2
CASSHGWGQGGYTF
TGTGCCAGCAGCCACGGGTGGGGGCAAGGTGGCTACACCTTC
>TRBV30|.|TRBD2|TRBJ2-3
CAWSKPGSAGGFTGTQYF
TGTGCCTGGAGTAAACCCGGATCTGCGGGGGGCTTCACAGGTACGCAGTATTTT
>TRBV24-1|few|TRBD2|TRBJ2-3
CATSGGTSGLTDTQYF
TGTGCCACCTCCGGCGGGACTAGCGGTCTCACAGATACGCAGTATTTT
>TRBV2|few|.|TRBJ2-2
CASIVGRNTGELFF
TGTGCCAGCATAGTCGGCAGGAACACCGGGGAGCTGTTTTTT
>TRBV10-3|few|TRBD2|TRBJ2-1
CAISESASGYFF
TGTGCCATCAGTGAGTCGGCTAGCGGCTATTTCTTC
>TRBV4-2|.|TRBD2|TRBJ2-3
CASSQDPTGGNPDTQYF
TGTGCCAGCAGCCAAGATCCGACGGGGGGGAACCCAGATACGCAGTATTTT
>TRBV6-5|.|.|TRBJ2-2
CASSYFARANTGELFF
TGTGCCAGCAGTTACTTCGCCAGAGCGAACACCGGGGAGCTGTTTTTT
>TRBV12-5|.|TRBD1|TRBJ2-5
CASGSRTGSGRETQYF
TGTGCTAGTGGTTCCCGGACAGGGTCGGGCCGGGAGACCCAGTACTTC
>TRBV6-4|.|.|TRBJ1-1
CASSYQDNTEAFF
TGTGCCAGCAGTTATCAGGACAACACTGAAGCTTTCTTT